What follows are 5 T cell receptor beta chains derived from one specimen sequenced in a study of cytomegalovirus exposure and HLA in healthy donors. The PCR had 60 Vbeta and 13 Jbeta primers. TCRdb's copy holds only in-frame clones and misses some; the assay was immunoSEQ multiplex PCR. Of about 110,000 clones in the sample, approximately 82% were seen once. The specimen was PBMCs. The receptors derive from a man aged 40-49 years in good health and CMV-seronegative.

This clone came up a few times. V gene TRBV7-9 combines with J gene TRBJ2-1, with D perhaps TRBD2 (5 bases). CDR3 length: 14 residues. The germline V gene encodes CDR1 SEHNR and CDR2 FQNEAQ (reference sequence). Trimming took 2 bases from V and 7 from J, leaving 12 bases between them. Written as DNA, the CDR3 is TGTGCCAGCAGCTTACCACTAGACCCGAATGAGCAGTTCTTC. This codes for CASSLPLDPNEQFF.

The V and J genes are TRBV29-1 and TRBJ2-7; D remains ambiguous. The ends were cut back, 4 bases at V and 2 bases at J, with 12 bases in the middle. Germline V gene data show CDR1 as SQVTM and CDR2 as ANQGSEA. This CDR3 contains 13 residues. CDR3 DNA sequence: TGCAGCGTTGCATCCGGTTTACCCTACGAGCAGTACTTC. Translating gives CSVASGLPYEQYF.

This clone has only a few counts. This chain links TRBV18 with TRBJ1-1; weak D call: TRBD1 (5 bases). Germline CDR1 is KGHSH and CDR2 is LQKENI. CDR3 length equals 14 residues. V dropped 3 bases and J dropped 5 bases, with 13 bases sitting between them. In DNA, the CDR3 is TGTGCCAGCTCACCGGGGGGAGTCTCGACTGAAGCTTTCTTT. It yields the protein CASSPGGVSTEAFF.

A single count supports this clone. This sequence joins TRBV2 and TRBJ2-5, with D maybe TRBD2 (6 bases). The CDR3 has 14 amino acids. CDR1 SNHLY and CDR2 FYNNEI come from the germline V gene. V lost 6 bases, J lost 1 base, and 12 bases lay in between. This chain's CDR3 is CASRAGGIQETQYF. The CDR3 DNA reads as TGTGCCAGCAGGGCTGGGGGGATCCAAGAGACCCAGTACTTC.

This clone appeared once. The V call is TRBV6-1, the J call TRBJ1-5; the D is unclear. Trimming took off 4 bases at V and 0 bases at J, with 10 bases between the two ends. The CDR3 is 15 amino acids. CDR1 MNHNS and CDR2 SASEGT come from the germline V gene. CDR3 amino acids: CASSVDGYSNQPQHF. In DNA form, the CDR3 reads TGTGCCAGCAGTGTAGACGGGTATAGCAATCAGCCCCAGCATTTT.